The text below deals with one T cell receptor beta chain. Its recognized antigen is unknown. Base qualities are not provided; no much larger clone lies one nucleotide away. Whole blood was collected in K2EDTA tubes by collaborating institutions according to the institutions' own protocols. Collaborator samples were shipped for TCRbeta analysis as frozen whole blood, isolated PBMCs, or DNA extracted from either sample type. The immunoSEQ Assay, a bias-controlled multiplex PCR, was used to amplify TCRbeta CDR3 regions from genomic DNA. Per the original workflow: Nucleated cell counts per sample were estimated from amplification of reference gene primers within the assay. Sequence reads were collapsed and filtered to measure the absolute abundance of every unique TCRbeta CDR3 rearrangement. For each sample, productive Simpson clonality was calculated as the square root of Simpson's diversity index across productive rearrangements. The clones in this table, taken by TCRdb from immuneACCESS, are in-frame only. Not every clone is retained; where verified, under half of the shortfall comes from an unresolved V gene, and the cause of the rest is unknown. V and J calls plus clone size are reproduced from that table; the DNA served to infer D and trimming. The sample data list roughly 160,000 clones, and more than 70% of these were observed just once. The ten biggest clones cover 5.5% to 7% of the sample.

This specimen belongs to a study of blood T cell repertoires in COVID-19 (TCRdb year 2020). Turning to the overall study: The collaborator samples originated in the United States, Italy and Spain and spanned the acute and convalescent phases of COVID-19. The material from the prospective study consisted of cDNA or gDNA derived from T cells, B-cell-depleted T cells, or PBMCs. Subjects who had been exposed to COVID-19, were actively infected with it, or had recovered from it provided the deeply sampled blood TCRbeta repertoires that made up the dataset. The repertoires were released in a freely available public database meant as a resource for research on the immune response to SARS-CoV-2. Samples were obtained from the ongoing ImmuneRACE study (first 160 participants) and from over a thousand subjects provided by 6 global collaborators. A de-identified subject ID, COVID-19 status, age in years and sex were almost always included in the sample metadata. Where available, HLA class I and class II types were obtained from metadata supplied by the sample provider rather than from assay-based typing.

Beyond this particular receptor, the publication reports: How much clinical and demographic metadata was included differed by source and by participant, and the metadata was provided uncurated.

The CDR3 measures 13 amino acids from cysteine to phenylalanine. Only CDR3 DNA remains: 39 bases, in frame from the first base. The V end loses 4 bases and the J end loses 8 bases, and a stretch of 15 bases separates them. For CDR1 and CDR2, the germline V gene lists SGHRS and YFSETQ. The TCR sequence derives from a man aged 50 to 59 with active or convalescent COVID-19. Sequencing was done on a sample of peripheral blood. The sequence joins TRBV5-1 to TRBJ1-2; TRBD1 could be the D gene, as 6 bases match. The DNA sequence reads TGCGCCAGCAGCATAGGACAGAATAACGGCTACACCTTC. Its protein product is CASSIGQNNGYTF.